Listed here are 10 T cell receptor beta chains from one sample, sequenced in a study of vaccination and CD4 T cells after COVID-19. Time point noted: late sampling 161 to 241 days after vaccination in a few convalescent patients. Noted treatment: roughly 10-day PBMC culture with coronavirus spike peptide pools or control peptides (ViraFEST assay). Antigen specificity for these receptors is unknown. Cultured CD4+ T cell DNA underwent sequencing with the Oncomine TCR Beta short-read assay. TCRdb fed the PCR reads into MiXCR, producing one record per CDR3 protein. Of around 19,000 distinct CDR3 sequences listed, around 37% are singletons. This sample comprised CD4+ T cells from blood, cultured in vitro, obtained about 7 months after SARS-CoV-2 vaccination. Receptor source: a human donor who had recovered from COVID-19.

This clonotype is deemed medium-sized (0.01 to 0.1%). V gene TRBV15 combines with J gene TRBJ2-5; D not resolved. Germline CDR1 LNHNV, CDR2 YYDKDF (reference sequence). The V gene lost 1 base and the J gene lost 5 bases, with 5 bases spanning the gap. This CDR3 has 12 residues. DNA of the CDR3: TGTGCCACCAGCAGAGGTCCGGAGACCCAGTACTTC. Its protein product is CATSRGPETQYF.

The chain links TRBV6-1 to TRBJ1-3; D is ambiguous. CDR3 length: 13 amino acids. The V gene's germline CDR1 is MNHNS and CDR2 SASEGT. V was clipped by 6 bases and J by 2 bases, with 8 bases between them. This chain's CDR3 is CASRTSTGNTIYF. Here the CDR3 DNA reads TGTGCCAGCAGGACCAGTACTGGAAACACCATATATTTT.

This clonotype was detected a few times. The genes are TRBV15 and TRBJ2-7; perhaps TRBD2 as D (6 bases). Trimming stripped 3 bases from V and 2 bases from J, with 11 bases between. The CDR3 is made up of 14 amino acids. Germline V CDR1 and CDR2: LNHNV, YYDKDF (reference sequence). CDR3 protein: CATSSLSGTYEQYF. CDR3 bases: TGTGCCACCAGCAGCCTTAGCGGAACCTACGAGCAGTACTTC.

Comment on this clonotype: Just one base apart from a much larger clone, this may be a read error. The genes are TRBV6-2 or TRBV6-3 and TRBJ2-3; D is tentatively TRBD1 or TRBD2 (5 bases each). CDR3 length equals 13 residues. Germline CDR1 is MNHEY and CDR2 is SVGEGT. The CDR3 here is CATSSGARDTQYF. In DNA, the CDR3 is TGTGCCACCAGTTCCGGGGCTAGAGATACGCAGTATTTT.

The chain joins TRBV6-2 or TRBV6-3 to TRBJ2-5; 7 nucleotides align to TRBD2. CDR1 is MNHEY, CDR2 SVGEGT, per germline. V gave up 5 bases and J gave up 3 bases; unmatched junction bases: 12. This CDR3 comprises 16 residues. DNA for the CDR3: TGTGCCAGCAGTCCGGGGGGTGGGACTCTTAAAGAGACCCAGTACTTC. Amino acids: CASSPGGGTLKETQYF.

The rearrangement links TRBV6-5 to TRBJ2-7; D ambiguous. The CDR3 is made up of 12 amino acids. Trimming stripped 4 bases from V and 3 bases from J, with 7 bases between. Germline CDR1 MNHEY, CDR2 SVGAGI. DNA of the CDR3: TGTGCCAGCAGTTTGGTCGACTACGAGCAGTACTTC. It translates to CASSLVDYEQYF.

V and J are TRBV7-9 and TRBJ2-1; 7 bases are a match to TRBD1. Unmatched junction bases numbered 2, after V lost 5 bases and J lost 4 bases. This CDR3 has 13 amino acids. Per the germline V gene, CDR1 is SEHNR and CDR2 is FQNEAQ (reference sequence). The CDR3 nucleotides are TGTGCCAGCAGCCGGACAGGTTACAATGAGCAGTTCTTC. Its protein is CASSRTGYNEQFF. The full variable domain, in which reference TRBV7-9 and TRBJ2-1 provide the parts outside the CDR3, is DTGVSQNPRHKITKRGQNVTFRCDPISEHNRLYWYRQTLGQGPEFLTYFQNEAQLEKSRLLSDRFSAERPKGSFSTLEIQRTEQGDSAMYLCASSRTGYNEQFFGPGTRLTVL.

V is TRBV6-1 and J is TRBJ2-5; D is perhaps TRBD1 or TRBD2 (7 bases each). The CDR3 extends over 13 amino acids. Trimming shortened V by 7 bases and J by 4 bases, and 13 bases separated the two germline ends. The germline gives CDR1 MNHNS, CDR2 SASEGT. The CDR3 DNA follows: TGTGCCAGCACCCCAGGGGGGGGAGAGACCCAGTACTTC. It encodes CASTPGGGETQYF.

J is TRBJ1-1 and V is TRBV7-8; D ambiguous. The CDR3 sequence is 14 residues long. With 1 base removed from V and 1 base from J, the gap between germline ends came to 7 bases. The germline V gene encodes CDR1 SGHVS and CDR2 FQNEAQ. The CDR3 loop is CASSLGVQNTEAFF. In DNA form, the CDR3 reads TGTGCCAGCAGCTTAGGGGTGCAGAACACTGAAGCTTTCTTT.

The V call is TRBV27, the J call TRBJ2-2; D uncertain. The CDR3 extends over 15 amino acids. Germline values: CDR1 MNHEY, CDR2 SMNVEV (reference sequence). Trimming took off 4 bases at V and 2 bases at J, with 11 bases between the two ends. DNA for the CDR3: TGTGCCAGCAGTTCGGACGGGCGTAACACCGGGGAGCTGTTTTTT. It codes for CASSSDGRNTGELFF.